This T cell receptor (beta chain) was found in a study of cytomegalovirus exposure and HLA in healthy donors. This clone has more than one count but fewer than ten. Primers included in the PCR were 60 Vbeta and 13 Jbeta primers. Sequencing used immunoSEQ multiplex PCR; TCRdb keeps in-frame clones, though not all of them. In the table there are approximately 110,000 clones, around two thirds of which are singletons. The germline V gene has CDR1 GTSNPN and CDR2 SVGIG (reference sequence). The trim removed 4 bases at V and 5 bases at J, leaving 7 bases unmatched. CDR3 size: 13 residues. Sequenced material: PBMCs. The sequence was collected from a man in his 60s in good health and CMV-seropositive. The V gene is TRBV30, the J gene TRBJ2-7; 8 bases line up with TRBD1. CDR3 DNA sequence: TGTGCCTGGAACCGGGACAGGAACGACGAGCAGTACTTC. Its translation is CAWNRDRNDEQYF.